This T cell receptor (beta chain) was sequenced during a study of T cell repertoires in cytomegalovirus infection. TCRdb reprocessed the reads with MiXCR, giving one entry per CDR3 protein. In the table there are under 300,000 distinct CDR3 sequences, approximately 15% of which are singletons. This CDR3 region has 15 residues. J lost 4 bases, V lost 2 bases, and 7 bases had no gene match. From germline, CDR1 is SGHTA and CDR2 FQGTGA. This receptor was obtained from a human donor in good health (CMV status not recorded). Some clones in this sample may be carry-over from other donors' samples. The rearrangement uses TRBV7-3 and TRBJ2-7, with 8 positions matching TRBD2. The specimen sequenced was CD8+ T cells from PBMCs. This chain's CDR3 is CASSLAGGHGYEQYF. CDR3 sequence (DNA): TGTGCCAGCAGCTTAGCGGGGGGCCACGGATACGAGCAGTACTTC. The variable domain in full, with the rest retrieved from reference TRBV7-3 and TRBJ2-7, is GAGVSQTPSNKVTEKGKYVELRCDPISGHTALYWYRQSLGQGPEFLIYFQGTGAADDSGLPNDRFFAVRPEGSVSTLKIQRTERGDSAVYLCASSLAGGHGYEQYFGPGTRLTVT.